A single sample gave rise to the 9 T cell receptor beta chains below, sequenced in a study of blood T cell repertoires in COVID-19. Sequenced by immunoSEQ multiplex PCR; TCRdb stores in-frame clones only, minus some. This sample carries fewer than 120,000 clones, less than 75% of them seen once, and the ten largest clones take about 7.1%. Sequenced sample: peripheral blood. These receptors came from an older woman with acute or convalescent COVID-19.

This chain links TRBV5-1 with TRBJ1-1; 10 positions agree with TRBD1. The germline CDR1 and CDR2 sequences are SGHRS and YFSETQ. The CDR3 length is 14 residues. V trimming: 6 bases; J trimming: 4 bases; junction bases outside the gene matches: 6. Written as DNA, the CDR3 is TGCGCCAGCAAACCGACAGGGGGCACCACTGAAGCTTTCTTT. Its translation is CASKPTGGTTEAFF.

This clone was picked up a small number of times. The chain couples TRBV5-8 to TRBJ2-2; D is perhaps TRBD1 (5 bases). Trimming stripped 3 bases from V and 1 base from J, with 7 bases between. There are 14 residues in the CDR3. Germline loops: CDR1 SGHTS, CDR2 YDEGEE. CDR3 in amino acids: CASSSGLNTGELFF. The DNA for the CDR3 is TGTGCCAGCAGCTCAGGGTTGAACACCGGGGAGCTGTTTTTT. The full variable domain, completed using reference TRBV5-8 and TRBJ2-2, is EAGVTQSPTHLIKTRGQQATLRCSPISGHTSVYWYQQALGLGLQFLLWYDEGEERNRGNFPPRFSGRQFPNYSSELNVNALELEDSALYLCASSSGLNTGELFFGEGSRLTVL.

This clone is a singleton in its sample. This chain links TRBV6-1 with TRBJ1-1; TRBD1 is a possible D gene (6 bases). In germline, CDR1 is MNHNS, CDR2 SASEGT. The CDR3 spans 15 residues. V lost 3 bases and J lost 0, with 11 bases in between. Here the CDR3 DNA reads TGTGCCAGCAGTGAGGGACACTTACTGAACACTGAAGCTTTCTTT. This gives the protein CASSEGHLLNTEAFF.

The chain uses TRBV7-9 and TRBJ1-6, with a weak D call TRBD1 (5 bases). The V end was cut by 7 bases, the J end by 7 bases, with 20 bases between. The germline V gene encodes CDR1 SEHNR and CDR2 FQNEAQ (reference sequence). The CDR3 spans 16 residues. The CDR3 is CASNLSSGTGNSPLHF. Written as DNA, the CDR3 is TGTGCCAGCAACCTTAGCTCCGGCACAGGCAATTCACCCCTCCACTTT.

This sequence joins TRBV3-1 (or the pseudogene TRBV3-2) and TRBJ2-3, with D unresolved. The length of the CDR3 is 12 residues. Looked up from germline, CDR1 is LGHDT and CDR2 is YNNKEL (reference sequence). V lost 0 bases to trimming and J lost 7 bases, with 5 bases between them. CDR3 residues: CASSQERHTQYF. The CDR3 bases are TGTGCCAGCAGCCAAGAGCGTCATACGCAGTATTTT.

This clone was recorded many times. This rearrangement joins TRBV5-4 to TRBJ2-7; 8 positions agree with TRBD2. V lost 4 bases, J lost 2 bases, and 11 bases stayed unmatched. Germline-derived CDR1 and CDR2 are SGHNT and YYREEE (reference sequence). CDR3 length: 16 amino acids. The CDR3 nucleotides are TGTGCCAGCAGCCCCGCCGGGGGGGGCCTCACCTACGAGCAGTACTTC. It translates to CASSPAGGGLTYEQYF.

The V and J genes are TRBV27 and TRBJ2-1; 10 bases fit TRBD1. CDR1 and CDR2 from the germline V gene are MNHEY and SMNVEV (reference sequence). This CDR3 has 16 amino acids. V was pared by 3 bases and J by 5 bases, with 7 bases of the junction left unmatched. The CDR3 loop is CASSLLGQGWDNEQFF. The CDR3 region has the DNA TGTGCCAGCAGTTTGCTGGGACAGGGGTGGGACAATGAGCAGTTCTTC.

This clone turned up a few times. The V gene is TRBV7-9, the J gene TRBJ1-4; tentatively, D is TRBD1 (6 bases). Between the trimmed V and J ends, which lost 5 bases and 8 bases, there was a span of 18 bases. The CDR3 has 15 amino acids. Germline values: CDR1 SEHNR, CDR2 FQNEAQ (reference sequence). The CDR3 here is CASSQQGVVKEKLFF. The CDR3, as DNA: TGTGCCAGCAGCCAACAGGGAGTTGTTAAGGAAAAACTGTTTTTT.

V usage is TRBV30 and J usage is TRBJ2-7, with 11 positions matching TRBD2. The V and J ends lost 0 bases and 4 bases, in that order; junction bases with no gene match: 17. CDR1 and CDR2 from the germline V gene are GTSNPN and SVGIG (reference sequence). This CDR3 has 19 amino acids. CDR3 in DNA: TGTGCCTGGAGTGTACGTTCTAGCGGGGGGCCCCGTACTGCTTACGAGCAGTACTTC. This sequence encodes CAWSVRSSGGPRTAYEQYF.